This is a list of T cell receptor beta chains from one sample in a study of T cells in Graves' hyperthyroidism and ophthalmopathy. TCRdb fed the multiplex PCR reads into MiXCR, producing one record per CDR3 protein. The sample comprises 480,000 or so distinct CDR3 sequences, 40% to 50% of which are singletons, and about two fifths rests with the top ten. The source material was peripheral blood or thyroid tissue (not recorded which). All receptors come from an adult woman with Graves' disease, either hyperthyroidism or ophthalmopathy (not recorded which). CDR3s include the opening cysteine and the closing phenylalanine or tryptophan. D genes are given only for firm matches. Clone size is not always given. Where it is, it says once, few, many or a class for expanded clones.

V	J	D	size	DNA	CDR3
TRBV7-9	TRBJ2-7	.	.	TGTGCCAGCAGCTTGCAAGTTGGCGATGAGCAGTACTTC	CASSLQVGDEQYF
TRBV4-3	TRBJ1-4	.	.	TGCGCCAGCAGCCAAGCTGTTCTTTCTGCAACTAATGAAAAACTGTTTTTT	CASSQAVLSATNEKLFF
TRBV2	TRBJ2-5	.	.	TGTGCCAGCGGTGAGAAGGAGACCCAGTACTTC	CASGEKETQYF
TRBV29-1	TRBJ2-5	.	.	TGCAGCGTTGAAGTTGACCCGGAGACCCAGTACTTC	CSVEVDPETQYF
TRBV6-2/TRBV6-3	TRBJ1-1	.	many	TGTGCCAGCACAAGACAGGAGCTCACTGAAGCTTTCTTT	CASTRQELTEAFF
TRBV28	TRBJ1-4	.	.	TGTGCCAGCAGCCCCCTTGGGACGGGTAATGAAAAACTGTTTTTT	CASSPLGTGNEKLFF
TRBV20-1	TRBJ1-5	.	many	TGCAGTGCGGGACAATCGAATCAGCCCCAGCATTTT	CSAGQSNQPQHF
TRBV2	TRBJ2-7	.	many	TGTGCCAGCAGTGAAGGACAGCAGTACTACGAGCAGTACTTC	CASSEGQQYYEQYF
TRBV6-5	TRBJ2-7	.	few	TGTGCCAGCAGTTACTCCGGGGTGGCTAGGGGGAGCGAGCAGTACTTC	CASSYSGVARGSEQYF
TRBV2	TRBJ1-4	TRBD1	.	TGTGCCAGCAACCCCACAGGGGGGGAAAAACTGTTTTTT	CASNPTGGEKLFF
TRBV6-2/TRBV6-3	TRBJ1-5	TRBD1	many	TGTGCCAGCAGACTCCGGGACAGGGGCAATCAGCCCCAGCATTTT	CASRLRDRGNQPQHF
TRBV3-1	TRBJ1-2	.	many	TGTGCCAGCAGCCTGGAGGAGAACTATGGCTACACCTTC	CASSLEENYGYTF
TRBV7-9	TRBJ1-2	.	.	TGTGCCACCTCAGCGGGGGGCGGAGAGACCGTACGTTTTGAAGGCTACACCTTC	CATSAGGGETVRFEGYTF
TRBV28	TRBJ1-6	.	few	TGTGCCAGCAGTTTACGAAGAAGGACCCTCCACTTT	CASSLRRRTLHF
TRBV7-8	TRBJ2-7	.	.	TGTGCCAGCAGCGTTGGGGACGGCAGCTCCTACGAGCAGTACTTC	CASSVGDGSSYEQYF
TRBV7-9	TRBJ1-4	.	.	TGTGCCAGCAGCGTAGGGCAGTCCTTTGGCGCTAATGAAAAACTGTTTTTT	CASSVGQSFGANEKLFF
TRBV10-2	TRBJ2-7	TRBD1	many	TGCGCCAGCAGTGAGAGACAGACAGGGAGAAAGCAGTACTTC	CASSERQTGRKQYF
TRBV10-3	TRBJ2-3	TRBD2	.	TGTGCCATCAGTGAAAGCGGGAGGGGTGAGCAGTATTTT	CAISESGRGEQYF
TRBV10-2	TRBJ2-7	.	many	TGCGCCAGCAGTGAGTCACCGGGATACTACGAGCAGTACTTC	CASSESPGYYEQYF
TRBV7-2	TRBJ1-6	TRBD1	.	TGTGCCAGCAGCTCCGACAGGGGTGGGAATTCACCCCTCCACTTT	CASSSDRGGNSPLHF
TRBV7-2	TRBJ2-2	TRBD1	.	TGTGCCAGCAGGGGACAGACCGAGACCGGGGAGCTGTTTTTT	CASRGQTETGELFF
TRBV28	TRBJ1-2	.	.	TGTGCCAGCAGTTTAACCCCGGTACCCACCTTC	CASSLTPVPTF
TRBV10-3	TRBJ2-2	TRBD2	.	TGTGCCAGCCAGGGACTAGCGGGAGGATTAGGCGGGGAGCTGTTTTTT	CASQGLAGGLGGELFF
TRBV10-3	TRBJ1-2	TRBD1	.	TGTGCCATCACCAGCGGGACAGCTAACTATGGCTACACCTTC	CAITSGTANYGYTF